A selection of T cell receptor beta chains follows, all from one sample in a study of T cells in Graves' hyperthyroidism and ophthalmopathy. TCRdb reprocessed the multiplex PCR reads via MiXCR and lists one record per CDR3 protein. The sample carries 350,000 to 400,000 distinct CDR3 sequences, roughly 13% recorded once. Sequencing was carried out using blood. All receptors derive from a woman aged 60-70 years with Graves' hyperthyroidism. Both conserved end residues are trimmed from each CDR3. Rows may omit the clone size; those that give it use once, few, many or a size class.

V gene,J gene,clone size,CDR3 protein
TRBV6-1,TRBJ2-1,many,ASSANLGTGDEQF
TRBV4-1,TRBJ2-1,.,ASSQGAAGGTYNEQF
TRBV19,TRBJ2-7,.,ASSIELAVGSYEQY
TRBV2,TRBJ1-2,many,ASRSTGYDYGYT
TRBV11-1,TRBJ1-4,.,ASSPQGGVGEKLF
TRBV7-9,TRBJ2-7,many,ASSLGGAESGEQY
TRBV20-1,TRBJ1-1,many,SALPGTGGTEAF
TRBV27,TRBJ1-6,.,ASSYYNSPLH
TRBV19,TRBJ1-2,few,ASSIGQGDLRYGYT
TRBV2,TRBJ2-7,many,ASSDSSDYEQY
TRBV30,TRBJ1-6,many,AWSPGNDSPLH
TRBV6-1,TRBJ2-4,many,ASRRLRGDREDIQY
TRBV6-2/TRBV6-3,TRBJ1-2,many,ASSYGAENYGYT
TRBV20-1,TRBJ1-1,few,SARDGEGSAEAF
TRBV6-1,TRBJ2-2,few,ASSRRGTNTGELF
TRBV2,TRBJ1-2,many,ASSDPLPYGYT
TRBV5-1,TRBJ1-3,many,ASSLQGGSGNTIY
TRBV5-1,TRBJ1-2,many,ASRAPGTLRGYT
TRBV11-2,TRBJ1-1,.,ASSFSAAGRLAAF
TRBV28,TRBJ1-2,many,ASNLRAQNNYGYT
TRBV4-2,TRBJ2-1,few,ASSQDVSGRAGAYNEQF
TRBV27,TRBJ2-3,many,ASNSRGYDTQY
TRBV20-1,TRBJ2-1,many,SAHPGLAYNEQF
TRBV7-3,TRBJ1-2,few,ASSLISGYGYT
TRBV3-1,TRBJ2-3,many,ASSQLGLAGDTQY
TRBV20-1,TRBJ2-1,few,SATRDSYSYNEQF
TRBV11-2,TRBJ2-5,many,ASSPPGAAGETQY
TRBV11-2,TRBJ1-2,many,ASSLVGTGDRHT
TRBV28,TRBJ2-7,.,ASSLEQRAYDQY
TRBV28,TRBJ2-7,.,ASSPSSLAGLYEQY
TRBV5-1,TRBJ1-1,.,ASSLGIGGYTEAF
TRBV5-1,TRBJ1-1,once,ASSLNSMNTEAF
TRBV3-1,TRBJ1-6,.,ASRSDRGNSPLH
TRBV19,TRBJ2-7,.,ASSSGLASNEQY
TRBV29-1,TRBJ2-1,.,SVAGTSGPYNEQF
TRBV28,TRBJ2-1,many,GSAGGYNEQF
TRBV30,TRBJ2-2,.,AWSVGQGGELF
TRBV5-4,TRBJ2-1,few,ASSLDPTGDEQF
TRBV12-3/TRBV12-4,TRBJ2-2,many,ASSQTGAGTGELF
TRBV10-3,TRBJ1-2,many,AISESTRANYGYT
TRBV28,TRBJ1-5,many,ASSPGTGFYQPQH
TRBV30,TRBJ1-1,many,AWSMVTNTEAF
TRBV6-1,TRBJ2-7,many,ASSWTGGPYEQY
TRBV20-1,TRBJ1-1,many,SAPSRTEAF
TRBV20-1,TRBJ1-6,.,SATLGEENSPLH
TRBV7-8,TRBJ2-1,.,ASGYAGLYNEQF
TRBV30,TRBJ2-2,many,AWSSLIKVAGELF
TRBV7-9,TRBJ2-7,many,ASSTYRGASWEQY
TRBV7-8,TRBJ2-2,few,ASSPRNRVNTGELF
TRBV20-1,TRBJ2-3,few,SARDRRRESTDTQY
TRBV6-1,TRBJ1-5,.,ASSEVRDLLGNQPQH
TRBV20-1,TRBJ2-1,many,SARTSGSYNEQF
TRBV28,TRBJ2-7,.,ASSLSSSGMLYEQY
TRBV30,TRBJ1-1,many,AWRRDSSHTEAF
TRBV20-1,TRBJ2-1,many,SAREASGSGYNEQF
TRBV5-1,TRBJ2-7,many,ASSLLPGHSYEQY
TRBV6-2/TRBV6-3,TRBJ2-5,many,ASSYPGQSQETQY
TRBV5-1,TRBJ1-4,.,ASSVTGASTLNEKLF